One and the same sample provided the 9 T cell receptor beta chains below, sequenced in a study of naive and memory T cell subsets (dated by TCRdb to between 2016 and 2019). Library creation used UMI-ligation and nested PCR. The listed sequencing device is Illumina MiSeq. The beta constant-region primer was an equimolar mix of two oligonucleotides covering both TRBC1 and TRBC2. Four rounds of PCR, combining the SP2 primer with nested alpha and beta constant-region primers, were used to amplify the ligated cDNA. The public reads were run again by TCRdb, first through fastp at Q25 and then through MiXCR, and only productive beta chains were kept. Entries that share a CDR3 protein sequence are merged under the most common genes and DNA. Within this sample are some 82,000 distinct CDR3 sequences, with 8% to 9.5% of them counted one time only. 1.2% of the sample is held by the ten biggest clonotypes. Sequencing was done on a sample of naive CD8+ T cells from blood. The intended sense of this specimen's cell subset or site label: naive T cells, CD45RA high CD27+. The receptors shown here come from a human donor in good health.

This clonotype was observed at least ten times. The J gene is TRBJ1-2, the V gene TRBV30, with 7 bases aligning to TRBD1. There are 13 residues in the CDR3. Germline V CDR1 and CDR2: GTSNPN, SVGIG (reference sequence). Trimming cost V 3 bases and J 6 bases; bases outside gene matches: 7. The CDR3 nucleotides read TGTGCCTGGAGCCGAGGGGGCGAGAATGGCTACACCTTC. Its translation: CAWSRGGENGYTF.

This clonotype was picked up a small number of times. This chain uses TRBV20-1 with TRBJ2-3; TRBD2 matches at 14 bases. The CDR3 totals 15 residues. The V gene end was trimmed by 3 bases and the J gene end by 6 bases; junction bases not matched to a gene: 5. Per germline, CDR1 DFQATT and CDR2 SNEGSKA (reference sequence). CDR3 DNA sequence: TGCAGTGCTAGGGGGACTAGCGGGAGTAGGGATACGCAGTATTTT. Translating gives CSARGTSGSRDTQYF.

This clonotype showed up just a few times. J is TRBJ2-1 and V is TRBV11-2; 7 nucleotides align to TRBD2. Per the germline V gene, CDR1 is SGHAT and CDR2 is FQNNGV. Trimming at V came to 4 bases and at J to 5 bases, leaving 5 bases not matched to a gene. The CDR3 has 14 amino acids. The CDR3, as DNA: TGTGCCAGCAGCTACGTGGGGACTAACAATGAGCAGTTCTTC. Its translation: CASSYVGTNNEQFF.

This rearrangement joins TRBV5-4 to TRBJ1-6; 7 positions agree with TRBD1. V was pared by 5 bases and J by 10 bases, with 9 bases of the junction left unmatched. The germline V gene encodes CDR1 SGHNT and CDR2 YYREEE (reference sequence). The length of the CDR3 is 14 residues. In DNA form, the CDR3 reads TGTGCCAGCAGTCGACAGGGTTTAAGGTCACCCCTCCACTTT. Protein sequence: CASSRQGLRSPLHF. Full variable domain (missing parts from reference TRBV5-4 and TRBJ1-6): ETGVTQSPTHLIKTRGQQVTLRCSSQSGHNTVSWYQQALGQGPQFIFQYYREEENGRGNFPPRFSGLQFPNYSSELNVNALELDDSALYLCASSRQGLRSPLHFGNGTRLTVT.

This clonotype has at least ten counts. This rearrangement joins TRBV4-3 to TRBJ2-3; D is perhaps TRBD2 (6 bases). The V gene's germline CDR1 is LGHNA and CDR2 YSLEER. V shed 0 bases and J shed 2 bases, with 9 bases lying between them. There are 15 residues in the CDR3. CDR3 in DNA: TGCGCCAGCAGCCAAGAACCGGGGGTCACAGATACGCAGTATTTT. Its translation: CASSQEPGVTDTQYF.

This clonotype was seen a few times. The chain employs TRBV27 and TRBJ1-2; weak D call: TRBD1 (6 bases). Trimming left V 3 bases short and J 5 bases short, with 13 bases between. Germline V gene data show CDR1 as MNHEY and CDR2 as SMNVEV (reference sequence). The CDR3 has 14 residues. The CDR3 DNA follows: TGTGCCAGCAGTTTGTCAGGGGACGCTTATGGCTACACCTTC. Translation: CASSLSGDAYGYTF.

In its sample, this clonotype was seen a few times. The chain's CDR3 is CASWAGSGYTF. The CDR3 DNA reads TGTGCCAGCTGGGCCGGCTCCGGCTACACCTTC. The rearrangement joins TRBV6-5 to TRBJ1-2, with D unresolved. Trimming took 8 bases from V and 8 from J, leaving 12 bases between them. CDR3 length: 11 residues. CDR1 is MNHEY, CDR2 SVGAGI, per germline.

There are many counts of this clonotype. The chain combines TRBV5-4 with TRBJ2-7; perhaps TRBD1 as D (6 bases). CDR3 length equals 13 residues. Germline V gene data show CDR1 as SGHNT and CDR2 as YYREEE (reference sequence). The V end lost 4 bases, the J end lost 3 bases, and 11 bases lay between the germline ends. CDR3 nucleotide sequence: TGTGCCAGCAGCGGGGCGGACAGCTACGAGCAGTACTTC. This encodes CASSGADSYEQYF.

This chain connects TRBV6-5 to TRBJ1-1, with D unclear. From germline, CDR1 is MNHEY and CDR2 SVGAGI. V gave up 5 bases and J gave up 0 bases, with 7 bases separating them. This CDR3 comprises 13 residues. The CDR3 loop reads CASSDGMNTEAFF. For the CDR3, the DNA is TGTGCCAGCAGTGACGGGATGAACACTGAAGCTTTCTTT.